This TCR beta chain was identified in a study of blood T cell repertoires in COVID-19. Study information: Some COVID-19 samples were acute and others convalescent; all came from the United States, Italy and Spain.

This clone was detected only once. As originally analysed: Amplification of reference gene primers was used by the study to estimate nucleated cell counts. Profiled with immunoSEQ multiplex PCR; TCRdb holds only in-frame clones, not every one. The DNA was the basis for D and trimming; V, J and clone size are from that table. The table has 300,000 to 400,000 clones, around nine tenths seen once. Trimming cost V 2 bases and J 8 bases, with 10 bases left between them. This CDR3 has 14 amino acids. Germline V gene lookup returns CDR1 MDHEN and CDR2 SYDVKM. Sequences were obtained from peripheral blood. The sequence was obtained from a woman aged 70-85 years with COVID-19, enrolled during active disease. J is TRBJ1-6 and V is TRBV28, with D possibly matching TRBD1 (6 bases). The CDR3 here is CASSLTGLYSPLHF. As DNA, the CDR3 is TGTGCCAGCAGTTTAACAGGGTTATATTCACCCCTCCACTTT.